The 8 T cell receptor beta chains given below trace back to one sample, sequenced in a study of neoadjuvant anti-PD-1 for oral cavity cancer. Clones were sequenced by immunoSEQ multiplex PCR, and TCRdb holds only the in-frame ones, with some missing. Among around 14,000 clones listed, 70% were seen once. This sample comprised PBMCs, obtained before nivolumab (anti-PD-1) treatment. The source of these receptors is a person between 40 and 79 years old with oral cavity squamous cell carcinoma.

The V call is TRBV10-1, the J call TRBJ1-5; maybe TRBD1 (6 bases). CDR1 WNHNN and CDR2 SYGVQD come from the germline V gene (reference sequence). The V end lost 3 bases, the J end lost 5 bases, and 11 bases lay between the germline ends. CDR3 length equals 14 residues. CDR3 DNA: TGCGCCAGCAGTGAAGGGACACTGGATCAGCCCCAGCATTTT. Amino acids: CASSEGTLDQPQHF.

The V call is TRBV29-1, the J call TRBJ2-1, with 9 nucleotides matching TRBD2. Germline V lookup: CDR1 SQVTM, CDR2 ANQGSEA. The trim removed 2 bases at V and 14 bases at J, leaving 7 bases unmatched. This CDR3 region has 12 residues. In DNA form, the CDR3 reads TGCAGCGTTGAATTAGCGGGAGTTTCGAAGTTCTTC. As protein: CSVELAGVSKFF.

This chain joins TRBV6-6 and TRBJ1-2, with D unresolved. The germline CDR1 and CDR2 sequences are MNHNY and SVGAGI (reference sequence). This CDR3 has 12 residues. The V gene lost 6 bases and the J gene lost 2 bases, with 7 bases spanning the gap. The CDR3, as DNA: TGTGCCAGCAGCGAAGGAAACTATGGCTACACCTTC. It yields the protein CASSEGNYGYTF.

This sequence joins TRBV9 and TRBJ1-1, with TRBD1 matching 8 bases. This CDR3 contains 17 residues. Losses at the gene ends were 3 bases for V and 0 bases for J; bases not matched to a gene: 10. Germline V gene sequence: CDR1 SGDLS, CDR2 YYNGEE. CDR3 nucleotides: TGTGCCAGCAGCGGAGGAGGGAGGGGACAGGTGAACACTGAAGCTTTCTTT. This gives the protein CASSGGGRGQVNTEAFF. Together with reference TRBV9 and TRBJ1-1, the CDR3 gives the full variable domain: DSGVTQTPKHLITATGQRVTLRCSPRSGDLSVYWYQQSLDQGLQFLIQYYNGEERAKGNILERFSAQQFPDLHSELNLSSLELGDSALYFCASSGGGRGQVNTEAFFGQGTRLTVV.

This clone appeared a few times. The chain recombines TRBV2 with TRBJ1-2, with D uncertain. The CDR3 length is 15 residues. Germline CDR1 SNHLY, CDR2 FYNNEI. The ends were cut back, 2 bases at V and 5 bases at J, with 15 bases in the middle. CDR3: CASSENPGGRYGYTF. CDR3 coding DNA: TGTGCCAGCAGTGAAAATCCGGGAGGCCGTTATGGCTACACCTTC. The whole variable domain, remainder taken from reference TRBV2 and TRBJ1-2, is EPEVTQTPSHQVTQMGQEVILRCVPISNHLYFYWYRQILGQKVEFLVSFYNNEISEKSEIFDDQFSVERPDGSNFTLKIRSTKLEDSAMYFCASSENPGGRYGYTFGSGTRLTVV.

A single count supports this clone. The chain recombines TRBV6-1 with TRBJ2-7; D is unclear. Germline assignment: CDR1 MNHNS and CDR2 SASEGT. The CDR3 totals 13 residues. Trimming pared 4 bases from V and 2 bases from J, leaving 9 bases between. CDR3 sequence: CASSGSRAYEQYF. DNA for the CDR3: TGTGCCAGCAGTGGCAGCCGGGCCTACGAGCAGTACTTC.

The CDR3 loop reads CASKQGAVLGNTEAFF. DNA for the CDR3: TGCGCCAGTAAACAGGGGGCTGTTTTGGGCAACACTGAAGCTTTCTTT. This sequence joins TRBV5-1 and TRBJ1-1; TRBD1 aligns across 9 bases. After removal of 8 bases from V and 2 bases from J, the junction contained 13 bases not matched to a gene. The CDR3 runs 16 residues. Germline CDR1 reads SGHRS; CDR2 reads YFSETQ.

The chain couples TRBV6-1 to TRBJ1-5; 7 bases line up with TRBD1. The germline V gene has CDR1 MNHNS and CDR2 SASEGT. V was clipped by 4 bases and J by 9 bases; unmatched bases: 15. The CDR3 has 16 residues. The chain's CDR3 is CASSGQGGAGGAPQHF. CDR3 sequence (DNA): TGTGCCAGCAGTGGACAAGGGGGCGCCGGGGGTGCGCCCCAGCATTTT.